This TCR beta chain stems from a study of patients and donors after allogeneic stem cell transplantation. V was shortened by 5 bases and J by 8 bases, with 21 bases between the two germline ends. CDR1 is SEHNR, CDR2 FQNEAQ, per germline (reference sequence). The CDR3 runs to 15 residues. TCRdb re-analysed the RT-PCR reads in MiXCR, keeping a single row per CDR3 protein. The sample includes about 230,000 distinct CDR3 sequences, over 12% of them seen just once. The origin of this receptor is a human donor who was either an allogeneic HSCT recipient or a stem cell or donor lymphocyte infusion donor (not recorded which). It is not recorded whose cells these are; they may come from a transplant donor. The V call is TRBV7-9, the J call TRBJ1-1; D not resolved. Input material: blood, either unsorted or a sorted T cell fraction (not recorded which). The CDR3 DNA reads TGTGCCAGCAGCCGCAATACGGGAGGGAGTGTAGAAGCTTTCTTT. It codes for CASSRNTGGSVEAFF. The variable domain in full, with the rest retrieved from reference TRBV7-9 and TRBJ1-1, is DTGVSQNPRHKITKRGQNVTFRCDPISEHNRLYWYRQTLGQGPEFLTYFQNEAQLEKSRLLSDRFSAERPKGSFSTLEIQRTEQGDSAMYLCASSRNTGGSVEAFFGQGTRLTVV.